This T cell receptor (beta chain) appears in the sequencing data of a study of control samples from healthy donors and cancer patients. V lost 0 bases to trimming and J lost 6 bases, with 3 bases between them. CDR1 is MNHEY, CDR2 SVGAGI, per germline. The CDR3 is 11 amino acids. The assay was immunoSEQ multiplex PCR, and TCRdb's table has in-frame clones only and misses some. Recorded for this sample: approximately 190,000 clones. This rearrangement joins TRBV6-5 to TRBJ2-7; no clear D gene. The clonotype was recovered from a woman in her 30s in good health. Sequencing input: blood. The CDR3: CASSYSGEQYF. The CDR3 DNA follows: TGTGCCAGCAGTTACTCGGGCGAGCAGTACTTC.